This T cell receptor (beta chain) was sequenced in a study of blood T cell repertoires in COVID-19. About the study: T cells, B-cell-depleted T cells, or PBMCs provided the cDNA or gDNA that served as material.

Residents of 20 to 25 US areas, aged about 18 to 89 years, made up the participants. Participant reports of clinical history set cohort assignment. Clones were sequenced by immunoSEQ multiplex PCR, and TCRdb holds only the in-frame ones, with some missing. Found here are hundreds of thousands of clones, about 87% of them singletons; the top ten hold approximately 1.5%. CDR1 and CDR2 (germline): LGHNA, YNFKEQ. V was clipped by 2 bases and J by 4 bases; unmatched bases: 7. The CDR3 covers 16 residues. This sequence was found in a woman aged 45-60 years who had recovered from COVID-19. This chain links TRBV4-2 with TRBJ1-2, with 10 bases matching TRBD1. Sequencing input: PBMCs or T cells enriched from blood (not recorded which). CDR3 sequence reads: CASSQSWDRGLYGYTF. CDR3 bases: TGTGCCAGCAGCCAATCTTGGGACAGGGGTCTCTATGGCTACACCTTC.